A selection of T cell receptor beta chains follows, all from one sample in a study of T cell responses to AZD1222 COVID-19 vaccine. The method was immunoSEQ multiplex PCR; TCRdb's version includes in-frame clones alone and lacks a portion of them. The table records roughly 150,000 clones, around 94% of them present only once. The sample here was peripheral blood, taken 28 days after the second AZD1222 dose. The receptors were sampled from an adult who received the AZD1222 COVID-19 vaccine. The CDR3 runs from the conserved cysteine through the conserved F or W. Each record gives: D gene, clone size, J gene, V gene, CDR3 length, CDR3 DNA, CDR3 protein. A D gene is named only where the DNA matches it firmly. Clone size is given for some rows only: seen once, a few or many times, or a class if the clone is expanded.

>-|-|TRBJ1-5|TRBV6-2/TRBV6-3|16
TGTGCCAGCAGTTACAGAGAGAGATACGTTCTGGAGCCCCAGCATTTT
CASSYRERYVLEPQHF
>TRBD2|-|TRBJ2-1|TRBV19|16
TGTGCCAGTACCCCATACGGACTAGCGGGAGCCAATGAGCAGTTCTTC
CASTPYGLAGANEQFF
>TRBD2|once|TRBJ2-7|TRBV6-5|13
TGTGCCAGCCGGGACTATCAAGATCACGAGCAGTACTTC
CASRDYQDHEQYF
>-|-|TRBJ2-5|TRBV3-1/TRBV3-2|12
TGTGCCAGCAGCTTCGGGCCGGAGACCCAGTACTTC
CASSFGPETQYF
>-|-|TRBJ2-7|TRBV13|15
TGTGCCAGCAGCTTAGGAAGGGCAAGCTCCTACGAGCAGTACTTC
CASSLGRASSYEQYF
>-|once|TRBJ2-3|TRBV6-6|13
TGTGCCAGCAGTTCTTCTCAGGCGGATACGCAGTATTTT
CASSSSQADTQYF
>-|-|TRBJ2-2|TRBV30|14
TGTGCCTGGCGTCCCCTTCGGGGAACCGGGGAGCTGTTTTTT
CAWRPLRGTGELFF
>TRBD2|-|TRBJ2-7|TRBV2|15
TGTGCCAGCAGTGGGGGGGGGATACGCACTCCGGAGCAGTACTTC
CASSGGGIRTPEQYF
>TRBD1|medium-sized|TRBJ1-6|TRBV6-5|13
TGTGCCAGCAGCGACAGGGAACAATCACCCCTCCACTTT
CASSDREQSPLHF
>TRBD1|-|TRBJ1-5|TRBV5-8|15
TGTGCCAGCAGCTTGGGACAGGGGAAGGGTCAGCCCCAGCATTTT
CASSLGQGKGQPQHF
>TRBD1|-|TRBJ1-4|TRBV19|15
TGTGCCAGTAGTACGACGGGCAACAGGGGTGAAAAACTGTTTTTT
CASSTTGNRGEKLFF
>-|-|TRBJ1-2|TRBV21-1|15
TGTGCCAGCAGCAAAGAGGGGACAGTAAACTATGGCTACACCTTC
CASSKEGTVNYGYTF
>-|-|TRBJ1-2|TRBV15|13
TGTGCCACCAGCAGCCAGGACAAGTTTGGCTACACCTTC
CATSSQDKFGYTF
>-|-|TRBJ1-5|TRBV7-9|14
TGTGCCAGCAGCCTCACAGCTAGCAATCAGCCCCAGCATTTT
CASSLTASNQPQHF
>-|once|TRBJ2-1|TRBV30|13
TGTGCCTGGAGCCCAGGAGGGGGTTATGAGCAGTTCTTC
CAWSPGGGYEQFF
>TRBD1|-|TRBJ1-2|TRBV7-9|15
TGTGCCAGCAGCAAGGGGGACAGATCTAACTATGGCTACACCTTC
CASSKGDRSNYGYTF